Each of the 30 T cell receptor beta chains below was sequenced from the same sample in a study of radiotherapy plus CTLA-4 blockade in lung cancer. Assay: immunoSEQ multiplex PCR; the TCRdb copy retains only in-frame clones and omits some. The sample consists of some 110,000 clones, just under 80% of them appearing once. Material: peripheral blood, obtained from a patient treated with radiotherapy plus ipilimumab. The source of these receptors is a human donor with non-small cell lung cancer who had a partial response to radiotherapy plus ipilimumab.

Details on this clone: Other DNA sequences within the sample encode an identical CDR3. The chain's CDR3 is CSVGGGGGETQYF. Here the CDR3 DNA reads TGCAGCGTGGGGGGTGGGGGAGGGGAGACCCAGTACTTC. This chain joins TRBV29-1 and TRBJ2-5; TRBD2 aligns across 7 bases. The germline gives CDR1 SQVTM, CDR2 ANQGSEA. V gave up 6 bases and J gave up 5 bases; unmatched junction bases: 9. The CDR3 runs 13 residues. Full variable domain (missing parts from reference TRBV29-1 and TRBJ2-5): SAVISQKPSRDICQRGTSLTIQCQVDSQVTMMFWYRQQPGQSLTLIATANQGSEATYESGFVIDKFPISRPNLTFSTLTVSNMSPEDSSIYLCSVGGGGGETQYFGPGTRLLVL.

This clone was seen a handful of times. The chain has TRBV28 and TRBJ2-2, with a weak D call TRBD2 (6 bases). The germline V gene encodes CDR1 MDHEN and CDR2 SYDVKM. The CDR3 consists of 14 residues. Trimming removed 8 bases from V and 0 bases from J, with 10 bases in between. The CDR3 sequence: CASGRGTNTGELFF. The CDR3 region has the DNA TGTGCCAGCGGTCGGGGGACGAACACCGGGGAGCTGTTTTTT.

CDR3 bases: TGCGCCAGCAGCTTGGGCGGGGTGGATAGCAATCAGCCCCAGCATTTT. Encoded protein: CASSLGGVDSNQPQHF. This sequence joins TRBV5-1 and TRBJ1-5; D is uncertain. Looked up from germline, CDR1 is SGHRS and CDR2 is YFSETQ. The CDR3 has 16 residues. Trimming removed 0 bases from V and 0 bases from J, with 10 bases in between.

The rearrangement uses TRBV7-9 and TRBJ2-2, with 7 bases aligning to TRBD2. This CDR3 contains 14 residues. The V gene's germline CDR1 is SEHNR and CDR2 FQNEAQ (reference sequence). Trimming took 4 bases from V and 5 from J; bases not matched to a gene: 4. CDR3 sequence: CASSWGGHTGELFF. CDR3 bases: TGTGCCAGCAGCTGGGGAGGGCATACCGGGGAGCTGTTTTTT.

The chain links TRBV10-1 to TRBJ2-3, with TRBD2 matching 10 bases. The trim removed 6 bases at V and 5 bases at J, leaving 5 bases unmatched. CDR3 length equals 14 residues. From germline, CDR1 is WNHNN and CDR2 SYGVQD (reference sequence). CDR3 residues: CASRASGSEDTQYF. The CDR3 DNA reads TGCGCCAGCAGAGCTAGCGGGAGTGAAGATACGCAGTATTTT.

Turning to this clone: This could be a read error, since a much larger clone is one nucleotide away. V and J are TRBV4-2 and TRBJ1-1, with D uncertain. Germline CDR1 reads LGHNA; CDR2 reads YNFKEQ. The germline V and J ends were trimmed by 0 bases and 1 base, with 3 bases remaining between them. There are 13 residues in the CDR3. The CDR3 spells CASSQDRNTEAFF. CDR3 DNA: TGTGCCAGCAGCCAAGACAGGAACACTGAAGCTTTCTTT.

The chain carries TRBV6-5 and TRBJ1-5; 8 bases align to TRBD1. Germline V CDR1 and CDR2: MNHEY, SVGAGI. The CDR3 has 13 amino acids. J gave up 5 bases and V 5 bases, and 2 bases lay outside the gene matches. The CDR3 loop is CASSKDRDQPQHF. CDR3 nucleotide sequence: TGTGCCAGCAGTAAGGACAGGGATCAGCCCCAGCATTTT.

The chain uses TRBV7-2 and TRBJ2-7; 11 bases are shared with TRBD2. CDR1 and CDR2 from the germline V gene are SGHTA and FQGNSA. There are 17 residues in the CDR3. Trimming took 8 bases from V and 2 from J; bases not matched to a gene: 14. The CDR3 region is CASVLAGEARNTYEQYF. For the CDR3, the DNA is TGTGCCAGCGTACTAGCGGGAGAGGCCAGAAATACCTACGAGCAGTACTTC.

The rearrangement links TRBV11-2 to TRBJ2-7; D might be TRBD2 (6 bases). CDR1 is SGHAT, CDR2 FQNNGV, per germline. The CDR3 extends over 13 amino acids. V lost 3 bases and J 3 bases, leaving 9 bases between the germline ends. The CDR3 reads CASSFQGGYEQYF. The CDR3, as DNA: TGTGCCAGCAGCTTCCAGGGAGGCTACGAGCAGTACTTC.

This chain links TRBV7-9 with TRBJ2-7, with TRBD2 identical over 7 bases. With V trimmed by 0 bases and J by 6 bases, 5 bases remained unmatched. CDR1 and CDR2 from the germline V gene are SEHNR and FQNEAQ (reference sequence). CDR3 length: 14 residues. The CDR3 sequence: CASSLAGTGGEQYF. DNA of the CDR3: TGTGCCAGCAGCTTAGCAGGTACGGGAGGCGAGCAGTACTTC.

The J gene is TRBJ2-7, the V gene TRBV21-1; the table assigns TRBD2, which was not confirmed against the DNA. TRBV21-1 counts as a pseudogene. The CDR3 runs to 14 residues. The CDR3 spells CASSKGRDSYEQYV. The CDR3 DNA is TGTGCCAGCAGCAAAGGTCGGGACTCCTACGAGCAGTACGTC.

This clone showed up just a few times. The chain uses TRBV28 and TRBJ1-2; D uncertain. The V end was cut by 4 bases, the J end by 7 bases, with 22 bases between. The germline CDR1 and CDR2 sequences are MDHEN and SYDVKM. The length of the CDR3 is 16 residues. Here the CDR3 reads CASSSLPEGRAVGYTF. The CDR3 DNA reads as TGTGCCAGCAGTTCCCTCCCCGAGGGCCGGGCTGTTGGCTACACCTTC.

The rearrangement links TRBV6-5 to TRBJ1-6, with TRBD1 matching over 8 bases. This CDR3 has 15 residues. Germline V CDR1 and CDR2: MNHEY, SVGAGI. Trimming at V came to 6 bases and at J to 8 bases, leaving 9 bases not matched to a gene. The CDR3 is CASSPTGTGDSPLHF. The CDR3 bases are TGTGCCAGCAGCCCAACCGGGACAGGAGATTCACCCCTCCACTTT.

The chain employs TRBV11-3 and TRBJ2-7; 9 bases line up with TRBD1. V was pared by 5 bases and J by 3 bases, with 5 bases of the junction left unmatched. The CDR3 runs 14 residues. Germline V gene lookup returns CDR1 SGHNT and CDR2 YENEEA. CDR3 DNA sequence: TGTGCCAGCAGCATGGACAGGGGAGACTACGAGCAGTACTTC. Translated: CASSMDRGDYEQYF. The complete variable domain, with remaining parts taken from reference TRBV11-3 and TRBJ2-7, reads EAGVVQSPRYKIIEKKQPVAFWCNPISGHNTLYWYLQNLGQGPELLIRYENEEAVDDSQLPKDRFSAERLKGVDSTLKIQPAELGDSAVYLCASSMDRGDYEQYFGPGTRLTVT.

This clone has a single count. This chain's CDR3 is CASSMEGGRGPHLYGYTF. DNA for the CDR3: TGTGCCAGTAGTATGGAGGGAGGCAGGGGGCCCCACCTCTATGGCTACACCTTC. The chain is built from TRBV19 and TRBJ1-2, with 8 bases lining up with TRBD1. V lost 3 bases, J lost 4 bases, and 16 bases stayed unmatched. CDR1 and CDR2 (germline): LNHDA, SQIVND (reference sequence). The CDR3 contains 18 residues. The full variable domain, its missing parts supplied by reference TRBV19 and TRBJ1-2, is DGGITQSPKYLFRKEGQNVTLSCEQNLNHDAMYWYRQDPGQGLRLIYYSQIVNDFQKGDIAEGYSVSREKKESFPLTVTSAQKNPTAFYLCASSMEGGRGPHLYGYTFGSGTRLTVV.

The chain joins TRBV10-3 to TRBJ2-1; the D gene is possibly TRBD2 (5 bases). CDR3 length: 14 residues. Trimming left V 5 bases short and J 7 bases short, with 15 bases between. Germline CDR1 ENHRY, CDR2 SYGVKD. The CDR3 nucleotides are TGTGCCATCAGTCTCGGGGTAGCTGGGAATGAGCAGTTCTTC. Amino acids: CAISLGVAGNEQFF.

As for this clone: At one end, the junction sequence differs from germline, possibly due to a read error. This sequence joins TRBV5-1 and TRBJ1-2; TRBD1 matches 7 bases. The CDR3 consists of 14 residues. The germline CDR1 and CDR2 sequences are SGHRS and YFSETQ. In DNA form, the CDR3 reads TGCGCCAGCACCTTGGGGACAGCGAACTATGGCTACACCTTC. Translation gives CASTLGTANYGYTF.

About this clone itself: An end of the junction does not agree with germline; a read error may underlie this. DNA of the CDR3: TGTGCCAGCAGCTTGGCGGGACAGGGTAACTATGGCTACACCTTC. Amino acids: CASSLAGQGNYGYTF. The chain employs TRBV5-1 and TRBJ1-2, with TRBD1 matching over 9 bases. Germline CDR1 SGHRS, CDR2 YFSETQ. The length of the CDR3 is 15 residues.

The gene calls are TRBV7-2 and TRBJ1-1; maybe TRBD1 (5 bases). The CDR3 loop spans 13 amino acids. The V end lost 5 bases, the J end lost 6 bases, and 13 bases lay between the germline ends. Looked up from germline, CDR1 is SGHTA and CDR2 is FQGNSA. CDR3 bases: TGTGCCAGCAGCCCCGAGTTAGGGGCTGAAGCTTTCTTT. As protein: CASSPELGAEAFF.

The rearrangement uses TRBV2 and TRBJ1-5; D gene uncertain. The CDR3 totals 14 residues. Per the germline V gene, CDR1 is SNHLY and CDR2 is FYNNEI. The V and J ends lost 2 bases and 4 bases respectively, with 9 bases between them. As DNA, the CDR3 is TGTGCCAGCAGTGAACTACGCGGAAATCAGCCCCAGCATTTT. Its translation: CASSELRGNQPQHF.

As for this clone: The identical CDR3 is also encoded by other nucleotide sequences in the sample. The genes are TRBV19 and TRBJ1-1; D is ambiguous. Germline V lookup: CDR1 LNHDA, CDR2 SQIVND (reference sequence). The CDR3 spans 13 residues. V lost 2 bases and J lost 2, with 6 bases in between. Here the CDR3 reads CASSIRRNTEAFF. CDR3 in DNA: TGTGCCAGTAGTATACGTAGAAACACTGAAGCTTTCTTT.

The gene calls are TRBV6-1 and TRBJ1-2; TRBD1 is a possible D gene (6 bases). The germline V and J ends were trimmed by 7 bases and 8 bases, with 17 bases remaining between them. Germline V gene data show CDR1 as MNHNS and CDR2 as SASEGT. CDR3 length equals 13 residues. Written as DNA, the CDR3 is TGTGCCAGCAAGACCACGAACAGGGACGGCTACACCTTC. Residues: CASKTTNRDGYTF.

The V and J genes are TRBV11-2 and TRBJ2-7; D is ambiguous. Germline V gives CDR1 SGHAT, CDR2 FQNNGV. Trimming removed 5 bases from V and 7 bases from J, with 12 bases in between. The CDR3 contains 12 residues. The CDR3 nucleotides are TGTGCCAGCAGCCTCCAGTCCTTGGAGCAGTACTTC. Protein product: CASSLQSLEQYF.

This clone was found a few times. The chain employs TRBV28 and TRBJ1-3; 7 bases line up with TRBD1. CDR3 length equals 14 residues. Germline-derived CDR1 and CDR2 are MDHEN and SYDVKM. Trimming removed 5 bases from V and 4 bases from J; junction bases left unmatched: 5. The CDR3 coding sequence is TGTGCCAGCAGTCGACCGGGACAGGGAAACACCATATATTTT. Translation: CASSRPGQGNTIYF. The whole variable domain, remainder taken from reference TRBV28 and TRBJ1-3, is DVKVTQSSRYLVKRTGEKVFLECVQDMDHENMFWYRQDPGLGLRLIYFSYDVKMKEKGDIPEGYSVSREKKERFSLILESASTNQTSMYLCASSRPGQGNTIYFGEGSWLTVV.

The V and J genes are TRBV7-8 and TRBJ2-7; 11 positions match TRBD2. Germline CDR1 and CDR2: SGHVS and FQNEAQ. CDR3 length: 15 residues. After removal of 5 bases from V and 1 base from J, the junction contained 4 bases not matched to a gene. Here the CDR3 DNA reads TGTGCCAGCAGCCCGGGACTAGCGGCTTCCTACGAGCAGTACTTC. Its protein product is CASSPGLAASYEQYF.

This sequence joins TRBV7-3 and TRBJ2-1; D is perhaps TRBD2 (6 bases). CDR3 length equals 13 residues. V lost 2 bases, J lost 7 bases, and 9 bases lay in between. CDR1 SGHTA and CDR2 FQGTGA come from the germline V gene. The CDR3 reads CASSLGGKNEQFF. DNA of the CDR3: TGTGCCAGCAGCTTAGGCGGGAAGAATGAGCAGTTCTTC.

The chain joins TRBV5-1 to TRBJ2-7, with unresolved D. Trimming took 1 base from V and 0 from J, leaving 11 bases between them. From germline, CDR1 is SGHRS and CDR2 YFSETQ. CDR3 length equals 15 residues. DNA of the CDR3: TGCGCCAGCAGCTTGACCGGAGAAAGCTCCTACGAGCAGTACGTC. It codes for CASSLTGESSYEQYV.

The chain employs TRBV10-3 and TRBJ2-5, with TRBD2 matching over 7 bases. The CDR3 sequence is 16 residues long. J gave up 4 bases and V 0 bases, and 8 bases lay outside the gene matches. Germline loops: CDR1 ENHRY, CDR2 SYGVKD. CDR3 in DNA: TGTGCCATCAGTGAGTCCGCGACTAGCTTACGAGAGACCCAGTACTTC. It yields the protein CAISESATSLRETQYF.

The chain uses TRBV7-6 and TRBJ2-3, with 10 bases that match TRBD2. Germline CDR1 SGHVS, CDR2 FNYEAQ. The J segment lost 4 bases and the V segment lost 5 bases, leaving 9 bases of the junction unmatched. The length of the CDR3 is 16 residues. The CDR3 loop reads CASSPVPGLAADTQYF. Written as DNA, the CDR3 is TGTGCCAGCAGCCCAGTTCCCGGACTAGCGGCAGATACGCAGTATTTT.

A single count supports this clone. This chain connects TRBV9 to TRBJ2-1; the match to TRBD1 covers 8 bases. The V and J ends lost 4 bases and 5 bases, in that order; junction bases with no gene match: 11. CDR1 is SGDLS and CDR2 is YYNGEE in the germline V gene. CDR3 length equals 16 residues. The CDR3 DNA is TGTGCCAGCAGCTTAAGGGGACAGGAGATGGACAATGAGCAGTTCTTC. Translated, it gives CASSLRGQEMDNEQFF.